The entry that follows covers one T cell receptor beta chain sequence. The data derive from a study of blood T cell repertoires in COVID-19. The overall study: Sample material is recorded as cDNA or gDNA derived from T cells, B-cell-depleted T cells, or PBMCs.

This CDR3 is 16 amino acids long. Germline V gene sequence: CDR1 SGHKS, CDR2 YYEKEE (reference sequence). Trimming removed 0 bases at V and 5 bases at J, with 17 bases between. The table came from immunoSEQ multiplex PCR; TCRdb's copy has only in-frame clones and leaves some out. This sample has 180,000 or so clones, with 65% to 90% found just once. Sequenced input: peripheral blood. The chain links TRBV5-5 to TRBJ2-5; D possibly corresponds to TRBD2 (5 bases). The sequence came from a man between 60 and 75 years old with acute or convalescent COVID-19. CDR3 protein: CASSLATAGFGETQYF. For the CDR3, the DNA is TGTGCCAGCAGCTTGGCCACTGCGGGTTTTGGGGAGACCCAGTACTTC.